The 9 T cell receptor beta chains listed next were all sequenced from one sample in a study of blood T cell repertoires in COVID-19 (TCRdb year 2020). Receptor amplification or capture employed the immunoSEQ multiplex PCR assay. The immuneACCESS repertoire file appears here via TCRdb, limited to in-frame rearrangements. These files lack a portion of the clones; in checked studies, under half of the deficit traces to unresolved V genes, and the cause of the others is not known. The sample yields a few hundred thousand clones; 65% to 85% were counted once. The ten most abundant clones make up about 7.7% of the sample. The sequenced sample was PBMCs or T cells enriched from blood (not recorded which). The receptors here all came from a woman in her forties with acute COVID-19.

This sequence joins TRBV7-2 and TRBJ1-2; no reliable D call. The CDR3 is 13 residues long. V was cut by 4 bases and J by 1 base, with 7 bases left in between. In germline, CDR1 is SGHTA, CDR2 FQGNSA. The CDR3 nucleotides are TGTGCCAGCAGCTCAGACTATAACTATGGCTACACCTTC. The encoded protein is CASSSDYNYGYTF.

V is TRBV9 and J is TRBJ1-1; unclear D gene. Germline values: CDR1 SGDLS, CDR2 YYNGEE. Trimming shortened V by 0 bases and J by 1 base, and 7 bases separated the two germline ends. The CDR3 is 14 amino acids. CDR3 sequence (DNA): TGTGCCAGCAGCGTAGGGGCAACGAACACTGAAGCTTTCTTT. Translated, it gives CASSVGATNTEAFF.

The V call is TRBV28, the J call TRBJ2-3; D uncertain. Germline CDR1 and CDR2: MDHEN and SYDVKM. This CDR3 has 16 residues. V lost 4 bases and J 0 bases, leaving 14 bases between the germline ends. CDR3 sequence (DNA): TGTGCCAGCAGTTCCCCCTTTGAGGTTAGCACAGATACGCAGTATTTT. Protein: CASSSPFEVSTDTQYF.

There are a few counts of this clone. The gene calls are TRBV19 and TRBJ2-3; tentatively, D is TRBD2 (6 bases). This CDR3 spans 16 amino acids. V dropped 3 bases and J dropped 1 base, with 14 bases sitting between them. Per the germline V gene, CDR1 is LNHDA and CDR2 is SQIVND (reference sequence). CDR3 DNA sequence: TGTGCCAGTAGTATCCGCTCGGGAGCAGGCACAGATACGCAGTATTTT. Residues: CASSIRSGAGTDTQYF.

CDR3 sequence reads: CASSWDRDSGANVLTF. The CDR3 DNA reads TGTGCCAGCAGTTGGGACAGGGACTCTGGGGCCAACGTCCTGACTTTC. The chain recombines TRBV27 with TRBJ2-6; 9 bases align to TRBD1. Germline lookup yields CDR1 MNHEY and CDR2 SMNVEV (reference sequence). J was trimmed by 0 bases and V by 4 bases; bases with no gene match: 1. The CDR3 is made up of 16 amino acids.

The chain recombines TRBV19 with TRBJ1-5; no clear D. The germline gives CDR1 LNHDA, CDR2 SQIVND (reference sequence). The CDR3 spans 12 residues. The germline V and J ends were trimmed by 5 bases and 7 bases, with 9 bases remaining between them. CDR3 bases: TGTGCCAGTAGTCCGGGGTCCCAGCCCCAGCATTTT. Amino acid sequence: CASSPGSQPQHF.

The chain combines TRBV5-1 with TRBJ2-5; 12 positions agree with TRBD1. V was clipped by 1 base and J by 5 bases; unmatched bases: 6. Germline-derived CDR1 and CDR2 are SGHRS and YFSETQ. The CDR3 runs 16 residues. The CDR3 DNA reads TGCGCCAGCAGCTTGCAGGGGACAGGGGGCTGGGAGACCCAGTACTTC. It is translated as CASSLQGTGGWETQYF.

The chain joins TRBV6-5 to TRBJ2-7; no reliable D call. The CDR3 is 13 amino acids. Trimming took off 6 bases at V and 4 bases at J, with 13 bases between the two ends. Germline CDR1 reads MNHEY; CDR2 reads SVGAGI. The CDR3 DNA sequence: TGTGCCAGCAGCCCACTACGAACTTACGAGCAGTACTTC. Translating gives CASSPLRTYEQYF.

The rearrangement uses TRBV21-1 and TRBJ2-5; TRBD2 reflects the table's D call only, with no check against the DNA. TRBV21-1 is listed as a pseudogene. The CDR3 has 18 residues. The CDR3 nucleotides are TGTGCCAGCAGCAAAGCGCTGCTAGCGGGGGGCTCTGAAGAGACCCAGTACTTC. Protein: CASSKALLAGGSEETQYF.